One sample yielded the 3 T cell receptor beta chains listed below, sequenced in a study of cytomegalovirus exposure and HLA in healthy donors. It was with 60 Vbeta and 13 Jbeta primers that the PCR ran. Sequencing used immunoSEQ multiplex PCR; TCRdb keeps in-frame clones, though not all of them. Of approximately 190,000 clones in the sample, roughly 13% are singletons; the top ten hold 7.8%. The sample was PBMCs. These receptors all stem from a man between 50 and 59 years old in good health and CMV-seropositive.

The table lists this clone with a few counts. This chain connects TRBV28 to TRBJ1-1; D ambiguous. CDR1 and CDR2 from the germline V gene are MDHEN and SYDVKM. Trimming pared 0 bases from V and 9 bases from J, leaving 14 bases between. The CDR3 consists of 14 residues. DNA of the CDR3: TGTGCCAGCAGTTTATGGGGTCAGGATATAAAAGCTTTCTTT. Translation: CASSLWGQDIKAFF.

This clone was detected a few times. The chain employs TRBV6-5 and TRBJ2-7; 9 bases align to TRBD2. V gave up 5 bases and J gave up 2 bases; unmatched junction bases: 7. This CDR3 region has 15 residues. Germline V gene sequence: CDR1 MNHEY, CDR2 SVGAGI. CDR3 DNA: TGTGCCAGCAGTAGGTCTAGCGGGGAGCCCTACGAGCAGTACTTC. It codes for CASSRSSGEPYEQYF.

There are a few counts of this clone. V usage is TRBV15 and J usage is TRBJ1-1, with D possibly matching TRBD1 (6 bases). V gave up 0 bases and J gave up 1 base, with 9 bases separating them. CDR3 length equals 15 residues. Germline values: CDR1 LNHNV, CDR2 YYDKDF (reference sequence). The CDR3 nucleotides are TGTGCCACCAGCAGAGAAGGGACACGGAACACTGAAGCTTTCTTT. This codes for CATSREGTRNTEAFF.